This section outlines one T cell receptor beta chain sequence together with its context. These data are taken from a study of cytomegalovirus exposure and HLA in healthy donors. The CDR3 runs to 15 residues. The junction had 7 bases not matched to a gene; V was cut back by 6 bases and J by 4 bases. Germline CDR1 reads MNHNS; CDR2 reads SASEGT. Produced via immunoSEQ multiplex PCR; TCRdb's table is partial and in-frame only. The table has 250,000 to 400,000 clones, 70% to 90% seen once. Material for sequencing was PBMCs. The rearrangement joins TRBV6-1 to TRBJ2-5; TRBD1 agrees at 11 bases. The TCR comes from a man aged 25 to 45 in good health and CMV-seronegative. The CDR3 sequence: CASSPAGTGGETQYF. CDR3 in DNA: TGTGCCAGCAGCCCCGCCGGGACAGGGGGAGAGACCCAGTACTTC.